The rows below give T cell receptor beta chains drawn from one sample of a study of response to subunit inactivated influenza vaccine. Each CDR3 protein is one row after TCRdb ran MiXCR on the RT-PCR reads. The table lists 170,000 or so distinct CDR3 sequences, 9.5% to 12% of them singletons, with under 40% in the top ten. The sequencing used CD8+ T cells sorted from PBMCs, collected around 25 months after vaccination. The receptors derive from a man between 50 and 69 years old who received an inactivated influenza vaccine. Both conserved end residues are part of each CDR3. D genes are given only for firm matches. The size of a clone is reported for some rows only, either as once, few or many, or as a class for expanded clones.

16	.	TRBJ2-1	few	TRBV29-1	TGCAGCGTTGAATTGGGAGGCCAGGGTACCTACAATGAGCAGTTCTTC	CSVELGGQGTYNEQFF
14	.	TRBJ2-2	many	TRBV6-5	TGTGCCAGCAGTTACGGAGCAGGGAGCGGGGAGCTGTTTTTT	CASSYGAGSGELFF
13	.	TRBJ2-5	once	TRBV28	TGTGCCAGCAGTTTAGACCAGGGGTCGACCCAGTACTTC	CASSLDQGSTQYF
12	.	TRBJ1-1	.	TRBV15	TGTGCCACCAGCAAGGTGAACACTGAAGCTTTCTTT	CATSKVNTEAFF
15	TRBD1	TRBJ1-1	few	TRBV6-1	TGTGCCAGCAGTCAGGACAGGGTCATGAACACTGAAGCTTTCTTT	CASSQDRVMNTEAFF
15	TRBD1	TRBJ2-7	few	TRBV27	TGTGCCAGCAGTGGCCTCCGGGACAGGGGCTACGAGCAGTACTTC	CASSGLRDRGYEQYF
13	TRBD2	TRBJ2-7	few	TRBV2	TGTGCCAGCAACGGCGGGAGTTCCTACGAGCAGTACTTC	CASNGGSSYEQYF
13	.	TRBJ1-2	.	TRBV5-1	TGCGCCAGCAGCTTCACAAAGACGGATGGCTACACCTTC	CASSFTKTDGYTF
15	.	TRBJ2-1	.	TRBV20-1	TGCAGTGCTAGAGAATGGGACTTCGTCTACAATGAGCAGTTCTTC	CSAREWDFVYNEQFF
15	TRBD2	TRBJ2-1	.	TRBV19	TGTGCCAGTAAGGGGACTAGCGGGAGTCTTGGTGAGCAGTTCTTC	CASKGTSGSLGEQFF
12	.	TRBJ2-7	few	TRBV10-3	TGTGCCAGCAATGAGGGGATATACGAGCAGTACTTC	CASNEGIYEQYF
15	TRBD2	TRBJ2-5	few	TRBV6-5	TGTGCCAGCAGTTACTTTTCTAGCGGTCAAGAGACCCAGTACTTC	CASSYFSSGQETQYF
15	TRBD2	TRBJ2-1	.	TRBV5-6	TGTGCCAGCAGTCAAGGACTAGCAGTTCACAATGAGCAGTTCTTC	CASSQGLAVHNEQFF
12	.	TRBJ2-1	few	TRBV6-2/TRBV6-3	TGTGCCAGCAGTTACCTCCTTTATGAGCAGTTCTTC	CASSYLLYEQFF
13	.	TRBJ1-4	.	TRBV7-9	TGTGCCAGCAGCCACCGGACAGATGAAAAACTGTTTTTT	CASSHRTDEKLFF
13	.	TRBJ1-1	.	TRBV6-2/TRBV6-3	TGTGCCTCTGTGCCGGGGGCTCATTATGAAGCTTTCTTT	CASVPGAHYEAFF
13	.	TRBJ2-1	.	TRBV4-1	TGCGCCAGCAGCCAAGCCGAGTACAATGAGCAGTTCTTC	CASSQAEYNEQFF
17	TRBD2	TRBJ2-1	many	TRBV27	TGTGCCAGCAGTTTATGGTCGACTAGCGGGTTAGACAATGAGCAGTTCTTC	CASSLWSTSGLDNEQFF
15	TRBD1	TRBJ2-1	.	TRBV7-8	TGTGCCAGCAGCTTAGTAGGGACAGGGTACGATGAGCAGTTCTTC	CASSLVGTGYDEQFF
14	.	TRBJ2-2	.	TRBV12-3/TRBV12-4	TGTGCCAGCAGCAACCACGGGCCTCCCGGGGAGCTGTTTTTT	CASSNHGPPGELFF
16	TRBD2	TRBJ2-1	many	TRBV29-1	TGCAGCGTTGAAGGACTAGCGGGAAGCTCCTACAATGAGCAGTTCTTC	CSVEGLAGSSYNEQFF
14	.	TRBJ2-1	many	TRBV7-3	TGTGCCAGCAGCTCCTTGGACGATTACAATGAGCAGTTCTTC	CASSSLDDYNEQFF
12	.	TRBJ2-3	.	TRBV12-3/TRBV12-4	TGTGCCAGCAGCCCGAATGGGGATACGCAGTATTTT	CASSPNGDTQYF
13	.	TRBJ2-5	.	TRBV9	TGTGCCAGTGGGGGGCTATCTCAAGAGACCCAGTACTTC	CASGGLSQETQYF
15	.	TRBJ1-5	few	TRBV7-8	TGTGCCAGCAGCTTAGCGGGGAGCCCTAATCAGCCCCAGCATTTT	CASSLAGSPNQPQHF
15	.	TRBJ2-2	few	TRBV12-3/TRBV12-4	TGTGCCAGCAGTTTAGCAGGGATCGAGGCCGGGGAGCTGTTTTTT	CASSLAGIEAGELFF
13	TRBD1	TRBJ1-1	.	TRBV27	TGTGCCAGCAGTTTGAACAGGGGCACTGAAGCTTTCTTT	CASSLNRGTEAFF
17	.	TRBJ2-5	few	TRBV28	TGTGCCAGCAGTTTACGGACACTGGCCCTCTACGGGGAGACCCAGTACTTC	CASSLRTLALYGETQYF
17	.	TRBJ2-2	many	TRBV28	TGTGCCAGCAGTTCCGCCGGGCACGGGCTCTTCACCGGGGAGCTGTTTTTT	CASSSAGHGLFTGELFF
14	TRBD2	TRBJ2-5	.	TRBV28	TGTGCCAGCACTGACGGGAGGGAGATTGAGACCCAGTACTTC	CASTDGREIETQYF
18	TRBD2	TRBJ2-7	few	TRBV27	TGTGCCAGCAGCCCTATCCGGACTAGCGGGAGTCTGTCGGACGAGCAGTACTTC	CASSPIRTSGSLSDEQYF
15	TRBD1	TRBJ2-1	few	TRBV5-1	TGCGCCAGCAACGGGGGACAGGGGGCGCGAAATGAGCAGTTCTTC	CASNGGQGARNEQFF
14	.	TRBJ1-2	.	TRBV28	TGTGCCAGCATGAGTCCTACACGGAACTATGGCTACACCTTC	CASMSPTRNYGYTF
13	.	TRBJ2-7	.	TRBV5-5	TGTGCCAGCAGCGAGCGGGACAGCTACGAGCAGTACTTC	CASSERDSYEQYF
14	TRBD2	TRBJ2-1	few	TRBV7-9	TGTGCCAGCAGCATTAGCGGGGGGAACAATGAGCAGTTCTTC	CASSISGGNNEQFF
18	.	TRBJ2-1	many	TRBV7-6	TGTGCCAGCAGCTCGCCCCTTTGGGGGGCAAGCTCCTACAATGAGCAGTTCTTC	CASSSPLWGASSYNEQFF
17	.	TRBJ2-2	many	TRBV28	TGTGCCAGCAGTTCTCCCACCGAGTGGGCGGGCACCGGGGAGCTGTTTTTT	CASSSPTEWAGTGELFF
15	.	TRBJ2-1	many	TRBV5-5	TGTGCCAGCAGCTTACGGGGGCGAGATAGGGATGAGCAGTTCTTC	CASSLRGRDRDEQFF
15	.	TRBJ1-5	many	TRBV27	TGTGCCAGCAGTTTATATGCAGGGGCGGGTCAGCCCCAGCATTTT	CASSLYAGAGQPQHF
14	.	TRBJ2-5	few	TRBV12-3/TRBV12-4	TGTGCCAGCACCGCCCCGGCTAAGCAAGAGACCCAGTACTTC	CASTAPAKQETQYF
14	TRBD1	TRBJ2-1	many	TRBV6-5	TGTGCCAGCAGTTACTTTACAGGGGGCTTTGAGCAGTTCTTC	CASSYFTGGFEQFF
13	TRBD2	TRBJ2-1	few	TRBV13	TGTGCCAGCAGCTGGGGAGGGAGCAATGAGCAGTTCTTC	CASSWGGSNEQFF
14	TRBD1	TRBJ2-7	few	TRBV12-3/TRBV12-4	TGTGCCAGCAGCACCGGGACAGCCTCCTACGAGCAGTACTTC	CASSTGTASYEQYF
12	.	TRBJ1-1	few	TRBV12-3/TRBV12-4	TGTGCCAGCAGGTGGAGTTGGGGTGAAGCTTTCTTT	CASRWSWGEAFF
16	.	TRBJ2-1	few	TRBV25-1	TGTGCCAGCAGTGAAGTCTTTGCGGAGGGGCACAATGAGCAGTTCTTC	CASSEVFAEGHNEQFF
12	TRBD1	TRBJ2-7	many	TRBV7-9	TGTGCCAGCAGCTTTGACAGGGGTGAGCAGTACTTC	CASSFDRGEQYF
15	.	TRBJ1-2	many	TRBV9	TGTGCCAGCAGCGTAGAAAAGGGACCTCACTATGGCTACACCTTC	CASSVEKGPHYGYTF
13	.	TRBJ2-7	.	TRBV30	TGTGCCACCACAGGGCGGGATTTTCTCGAGCAGTACTTC	CATTGRDFLEQYF
18	TRBD2	TRBJ2-2	many	TRBV4-1	TGCGCCAGCAGCCAAGAAACTAGCGGGGGGATCAACACCGGGGAGCTGTTTTTT	CASSQETSGGINTGELFF
14	.	TRBJ2-7	few	TRBV11-2	TGTGCCAGCAGCTTGGGAGGGGGCGCTTGGGAGCAGTACTTC	CASSLGGGAWEQYF
16	TRBD2	TRBJ2-3	few	TRBV29-1	TGCAGCGTTGGGATACCGGGACTAGCGGGATCAGATACGCAGTATTTT	CSVGIPGLAGSDTQYF
17	TRBD2	TRBJ2-3	few	TRBV9	TGTGCCAGCAGCTCGAACCCCCTAGCGGACCAGTCAGATACGCAGTATTTT	CASSSNPLADQSDTQYF
13	.	TRBJ2-7	.	TRBV7-2	TGTGCCAGCAGCGACGGGGGTTCCTACGAGCAGTACTTC	CASSDGGSYEQYF
16	.	TRBJ1-3	.	TRBV7-2	TGTGCCAGCAGGTTCCTGCTCCGACAAGCTGGAAACACCATATATTTT	CASRFLLRQAGNTIYF
14	.	TRBJ1-1	many	TRBV2	TGTGCCAGCAGCCTAGGATTGGGAGTCACTGAAGCTTTCTTT	CASSLGLGVTEAFF
15	TRBD1	TRBJ2-1	many	TRBV29-1	TGCAGCGTTGAGGCGAGGGACAGGGGGCGGAATGAGCAGTTCTTC	CSVEARDRGRNEQFF
20	TRBD1	TRBJ2-3	few	TRBV11-1	TGTGCCAGCAGCGTAACGTCGGGACAGGGAATTTTTCCGAGCACAGATACGCAGTATTTT	CASSVTSGQGIFPSTDTQYF